The next 27 T cell receptor beta chains were all read from a single sample in a study of shared clonotypes between healthy human individuals. Repertoires were generated with immunoSEQ multiplex PCR, while TCRdb's copy carries only in-frame clones and drops some. The profile shows approximately 500,000 clones, less than 96% of them singletons. The sequenced sample was naive CD4+ T cells sorted from blood. This sample's subset: CD45RA+ positively selected. These receptors all come from a woman aged 25 to 39 in good health.

The chain carries TRBV5-6 and TRBJ2-7, with TRBD1 identical over 9 bases. CDR3 size: 14 residues. In germline, CDR1 is SGHDT, CDR2 YYEEEE. J gave up 3 bases and V 4 bases, and 5 bases lay outside the gene matches. CDR3 sequence reads: CASSPPGQGYEQYF. Written as DNA, the CDR3 is TGTGCCAGCAGCCCACCGGGACAGGGCTACGAGCAGTACTTC.

The chain couples TRBV27 to TRBJ1-2, with 8 nucleotides matching TRBD1. Germline-derived CDR1 and CDR2 are MNHEY and SMNVEV (reference sequence). This CDR3 is 16 amino acids long. V dropped 6 bases and J dropped 4; count of bases not matched to a gene: 13. The chain's CDR3 is CASRLTPGQALYGYTF. DNA of the CDR3: TGTGCCAGCAGACTTACCCCGGGACAGGCCCTCTATGGCTACACCTTC.

The gene calls are TRBV6-6 and TRBJ2-5, with D perhaps TRBD1 (6 bases). Germline CDR1 reads MNHNY; CDR2 reads SVGAGI (reference sequence). V was trimmed by 6 bases and J by 1 base, leaving 15 bases between them. The CDR3 totals 15 residues. CDR3 coding DNA: TGTGCCAGCAGGGAACACAGGGAGTCCCAAGAGACCCAGTACTTC. Its protein product is CASREHRESQETQYF.

This clone occurred once. This chain joins TRBV14 and TRBJ2-7, with a weak D call TRBD2 (6 bases). V was cut by 1 base and J by 6 bases, with 16 bases left in between. Germline V gives CDR1 SGHDN, CDR2 FVKESK. The CDR3 length is 15 residues. CDR3 loop: CASSQVRGTRFEQYF. For the CDR3, the DNA is TGTGCCAGCAGCCAAGTTCGCGGGACGCGGTTCGAGCAGTACTTC.

This clone came up once. V usage is TRBV2 and J usage is TRBJ2-7, with D unclear. V was trimmed by 3 bases and J by 1 base, leaving 13 bases between them. Germline CDR1 and CDR2: SNHLY and FYNNEI. This CDR3 spans 15 amino acids. CDR3 protein: CASSEQNLPSYEQYF. For the CDR3, the DNA is TGTGCCAGCAGTGAGCAGAACCTCCCGTCCTACGAGCAGTACTTC.

J is TRBJ2-1 and V is TRBV2; D is uncertain. Germline CDR1 reads SNHLY; CDR2 reads FYNNEI. The CDR3 runs 14 residues. V was shortened by 5 bases and J by 10 bases, with 18 bases between the two germline ends. The CDR3 region is CASSFDQPPNEQFF. In DNA form, the CDR3 reads TGTGCCAGCAGTTTTGACCAACCCCCCAACGAGCAGTTCTTC.

This clone turned up a few times. This CDR3 is also generated by other DNA sequences in the sample. The chain combines TRBV11-2 with TRBJ2-7; D not certain. Trimming cost V 1 base and J 6 bases, with 7 bases left between them. Germline CDR1 is SGHAT and CDR2 is FQNNGV. This CDR3 has 12 residues. CDR3 nucleotides: TGTGCCAGCAGCTTAGGAAGAGGCGAGCAGTACTTC. As protein: CASSLGRGEQYF.

The rearrangement links TRBV29-1 to TRBJ2-7, with TRBD1 matching over 12 bases. From germline, CDR1 is SQVTM and CDR2 ANQGSEA. V lost 7 bases and J lost 6; bases outside the gene matches: 10. The CDR3 is 14 residues long. The CDR3 sequence: CSARPGTGGREQYF. In DNA, the CDR3 is TGCAGCGCCCGACCCGGGACAGGGGGCCGCGAGCAGTACTTC.

The V gene is TRBV14, the J gene TRBJ2-5, with TRBD2 identical over 7 bases. CDR3 length equals 14 residues. J was trimmed by 4 bases and V by 1 base; bases with no gene match: 3. CDR1 is SGHDN and CDR2 is FVKESK in the germline V gene. CDR3 region: CASSQVVAGETQYF. DNA for the CDR3: TGTGCCAGCAGCCAAGTCGTAGCGGGAGAGACCCAGTACTTC.

V usage is TRBV4-1 and J usage is TRBJ2-5; D is possibly TRBD1 or TRBD2 (5 bases each). The V and J ends lost 3 bases and 1 base respectively, with 15 bases between them. The CDR3 is made up of 16 amino acids. The germline V gene has CDR1 MGHRA and CDR2 YSYEKL. CDR3 sequence (DNA): TGCGCCAGCAGCCAGAGGTGGGGACCCCCCCAAGAGACCCAGTACTTC. It yields the protein CASSQRWGPPQETQYF.

CDR3: CASSSGGAGATDTQYF. The CDR3 region has the DNA TGTGCCAGCTCCTCCGGGGGTGCGGGGGCCACAGATACGCAGTATTTT. The V gene is TRBV5-4, the J gene TRBJ2-3; a possible D gene is TRBD2 (7 bases). The CDR3 covers 16 residues. Germline assignment: CDR1 SGHNT and CDR2 YYREEE (reference sequence). V was trimmed by 7 bases and J by 2 bases, leaving 20 bases between them. The full variable domain, rest sourced from reference TRBV5-4 and TRBJ2-3, is ETGVTQSPTHLIKTRGQQVTLRCSSQSGHNTVSWYQQALGQGPQFIFQYYREEENGRGNFPPRFSGLQFPNYSSELNVNALELDDSALYLCASSSGGAGATDTQYFGPGTRLTVL.

The rearrangement joins TRBV28 to TRBJ1-3; D not resolved. There are 17 residues in the CDR3. Trimming pared 5 bases from V and 0 bases from J, leaving 17 bases between. Germline V CDR1 and CDR2: MDHEN, SYDVKM. DNA of the CDR3: TGTGCCAGCAGTCGTCTTCAGATATACTTCTCTGGAAACACCATATATTTT. Its protein is CASSRLQIYFSGNTIYF. Full variable domain (remainder filled in from reference TRBV28 and TRBJ1-3): DVKVTQSSRYLVKRTGEKVFLECVQDMDHENMFWYRQDPGLGLRLIYFSYDVKMKEKGDIPEGYSVSREKKERFSLILESASTNQTSMYLCASSRLQIYFSGNTIYFGEGSWLTVV.

V usage is TRBV7-9 and J usage is TRBJ1-3; weak D call: TRBD1 (5 bases). The CDR3 has 15 residues. V dropped 8 bases and J dropped 0 bases, with 14 bases sitting between them. Germline lookup yields CDR1 SEHNR and CDR2 FQNEAQ (reference sequence). The CDR3 here is CASDEGATSGNTIYF. CDR3 DNA: TGTGCCAGCGACGAAGGGGCCACCTCTGGAAACACCATATATTTT.

This clone has only one observation. The chain joins TRBV7-9 to TRBJ2-7; 7 positions match TRBD1. V was pared by 6 bases and J by 2 bases, with 7 bases of the junction left unmatched. The CDR3 is made up of 14 amino acids. Germline assignment: CDR1 SEHNR and CDR2 FQNEAQ (reference sequence). The CDR3 here is CASRVDRAPYEQYF. Here the CDR3 DNA reads TGTGCCAGCAGGGTCGACAGGGCCCCCTACGAGCAGTACTTC.

The chain employs TRBV5-1 and TRBJ2-7, with D maybe TRBD1 (5 bases). CDR1 is SGHRS and CDR2 is YFSETQ in the germline V gene. CDR3 size: 14 residues. V dropped 0 bases and J dropped 6 bases, with 13 bases sitting between them. The CDR3 DNA is TGCGCCAGCAGCTTGGCGTACCAAGGGGCCGAGCAGTACTTC. Its translation is CASSLAYQGAEQYF.

The V and J genes are TRBV25-1 and TRBJ2-3; possible D gene TRBD2, 5 bases. The CDR3 is 13 amino acids. The germline V and J ends were trimmed by 2 bases and 6 bases, with 9 bases remaining between them. CDR1 is MGHDK, CDR2 SYGVNS, per germline. The CDR3 spells CASSEPRRDTQYF. The DNA for the CDR3 is TGTGCCAGCAGTGAACCGAGGAGGGATACGCAGTATTTT.

The chain uses TRBV5-1 and TRBJ2-1; the D is unclear. Germline loops: CDR1 SGHRS, CDR2 YFSETQ. CDR3 length: 15 amino acids. Trimming removed 7 bases from V and 2 bases from J, with 16 bases in between. For the CDR3, the DNA is TGCGCCAGCTACCCCTCCGGTTCTACCTACAATGAGCAGTTCTTC. This sequence encodes CASYPSGSTYNEQFF.

The CDR3 spells CASSLEGVATNEKLFF. CDR3 DNA: TGTGCCAGCAGCTTAGAAGGGGTCGCAACTAATGAAAAACTGTTTTTT. The chain joins TRBV11-2 to TRBJ1-4; perhaps TRBD1 as D (5 bases). Germline-derived CDR1 and CDR2 are SGHAT and FQNNGV. Between the trimmed V and J ends, which lost 0 bases and 0 bases, there was a span of 8 bases. The length of the CDR3 is 16 residues.

CDR3 region: CASNLQVGVGETQYF. The CDR3 coding sequence is TGTGCCAGTAACCTTCAGGTCGGGGTAGGAGAGACCCAGTACTTC. The chain uses TRBV19 and TRBJ2-5; a weak D match, TRBD2 (5 bases). This CDR3 contains 15 residues. V lost 7 bases to trimming and J lost 4 bases, with 19 bases between them. The germline CDR1 and CDR2 sequences are LNHDA and SQIVND (reference sequence). Combining the CDR3 with reference TRBV19 and TRBJ2-5 gives the whole variable domain DGGITQSPKYLFRKEGQNVTLSCEQNLNHDAMYWYRQDPGQGLRLIYYSQIVNDFQKGDIAEGYSVSREKKESFPLTVTSAQKNPTAFYLCASNLQVGVGETQYFGPGTRLLVL.

The J gene is TRBJ1-5, the V gene TRBV19, with TRBD1 identical over 9 bases. The CDR3 is 15 amino acids. Germline CDR1 and CDR2: LNHDA and SQIVND (reference sequence). The V segment lost 3 bases and the J segment 7 bases; nucleotides outside the gene matches: 7. CDR3 sequence: CASSIRDRENQPQHF. The CDR3 nucleotides read TGTGCCAGTAGTATTCGGGACAGGGAGAACCAGCCCCAGCATTTT.

CDR3 sequence: CASSLASELGEQYF. For the CDR3, the DNA is TGTGCCAGCAGCTTGGCCTCCGAGCTGGGCGAGCAGTACTTC. The V and J genes are TRBV4-2 and TRBJ2-7; D is unclear. Germline V gene sequence: CDR1 LGHNA, CDR2 YNFKEQ. The CDR3 sequence is 14 residues long. Between the trimmed V and J ends, which lost 5 bases and 6 bases, there was a span of 17 bases.

This clone occurred once. The chain couples TRBV19 to TRBJ2-7, with TRBD2 matching 8 bases. After removal of 5 bases from V and 0 bases from J, the junction contained 6 bases not matched to a gene. In germline, CDR1 is LNHDA, CDR2 SQIVND (reference sequence). The CDR3 consists of 15 residues. CDR3 in DNA: TGTGCCAGTAGTGCCACTAGCGGTGACTCCTACGAGCAGTACTTC. Encoded protein: CASSATSGDSYEQYF.

The chain couples TRBV27 to TRBJ1-5; D perhaps matches TRBD1 (5 bases). Trimming stripped 8 bases from V and 3 bases from J, with 11 bases between. The germline V gene has CDR1 MNHEY and CDR2 SMNVEV (reference sequence). This CDR3 spans 13 amino acids. CDR3 nucleotide sequence: TGTGCCAGCCGAAAGACAGTCAATCAGCCCCAGCATTTT. This translates into CASRKTVNQPQHF.

The gene calls are TRBV5-1 and TRBJ2-5, with TRBD1 as a possible D gene (6 bases). This CDR3 has 16 amino acids. Germline V gene data show CDR1 as SGHRS and CDR2 as YFSETQ. The V end lost 0 bases, the J end lost 4 bases, and 16 bases lay between the germline ends. CDR3 protein: CASSLGSWTDGETQYF. CDR3 coding DNA: TGCGCCAGCAGCTTGGGCAGTTGGACAGATGGAGAGACCCAGTACTTC.

The rearrangement joins TRBV5-1 to TRBJ2-1, with D unresolved. Germline-derived CDR1 and CDR2 are SGHRS and YFSETQ. The V gene lost 0 bases and the J gene lost 2 bases, with 9 bases spanning the gap. The CDR3 is made up of 15 amino acids. CDR3 in DNA: TGCGCCAGCAGCTTGGCCTATGGGGCCTACAATGAGCAGTTCTTC. The encoded protein is CASSLAYGAYNEQFF.

V gene TRBV21-1 combines with J gene TRBJ2-7; the table assigns TRBD1, which was not confirmed against the DNA. TRBV21-1 is described as a pseudogene. This CDR3 spans 16 amino acids. The CDR3 loop reads CASTPPYHDRGYEQYF. The CDR3 nucleotides are TGTGCCAGCACCCCCCCTTATCACGACAGGGGCTACGAGCAGTACTTC.

The DNA for the CDR3 is TGTGCCAGCTCCCCCGGGACTAGCTCCTACGAGCAGTACTTC. This translates into CASSPGTSSYEQYF. V gene TRBV6-5 combines with J gene TRBJ2-7; 8 bases align to TRBD2. V dropped 8 bases and J dropped 0; count of bases not matched to a gene: 6. The CDR3 sequence is 14 residues long. The germline CDR1 and CDR2 sequences are MNHEY and SVGAGI.